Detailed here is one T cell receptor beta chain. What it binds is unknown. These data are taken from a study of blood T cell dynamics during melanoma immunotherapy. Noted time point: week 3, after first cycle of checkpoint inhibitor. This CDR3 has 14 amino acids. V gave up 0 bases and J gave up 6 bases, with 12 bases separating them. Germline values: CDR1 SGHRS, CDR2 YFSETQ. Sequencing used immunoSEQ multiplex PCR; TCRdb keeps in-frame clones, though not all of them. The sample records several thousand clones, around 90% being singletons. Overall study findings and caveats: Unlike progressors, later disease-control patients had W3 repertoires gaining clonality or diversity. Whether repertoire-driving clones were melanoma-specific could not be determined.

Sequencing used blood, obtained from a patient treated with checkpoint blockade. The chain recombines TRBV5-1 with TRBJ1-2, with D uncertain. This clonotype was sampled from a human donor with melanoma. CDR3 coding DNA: TGCGCCAGCAGCTTGGTCGGGCAGTCGAATGGCTACACCTTC. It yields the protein CASSLVGQSNGYTF.